This T cell receptor beta chain was captured by sequencing in a study of T cells in Graves' hyperthyroidism and ophthalmopathy. Broader study findings: Ophthalmopathy was predicted by the model a median of approximately six months ahead of onset. Blood shared most expanded thyroid clonotypes above 0.001.

Researchers amplified the TCR beta CDR3 regions from RNA transcripts. HTBI primers were employed in a first-round RT-PCR of the TCR CDR3. One entry per CDR3 protein results from TCRdb running MiXCR on the multiplex PCR reads. In the table there are 660,000 or so distinct CDR3 sequences, roughly 20% of which are singletons. Germline assignment: CDR1 SGDLS and CDR2 YYNGEE. Trimming pared 6 bases from V and 6 bases from J, leaving 12 bases between. The CDR3 consists of 12 residues. As regards this clonotype: Its antigen is still unknown.

Ophthalmopathy in the patients scored at least 3 on Clinical Activity Score and at least 4 on NOSPECS grade, lasting under 3 months. Diagnosing involved the use of clinical symptoms, serum thyroxine and TRAb, thyroid ultrasound and orbital computed tomography. Sequencing was performed on blood. This TCR was recovered from a man aged 25 to 40 with Graves' ophthalmopathy. The V gene is TRBV9, the J gene TRBJ1-1; the D gene is possibly TRBD1 (5 bases). DNA of the CDR3: TGTGCCAGCAACCCACGAGGGGCTGAAGCTTTCTTT. This encodes CASNPRGAEAFF.